One sample yielded the 14 T cell receptor beta chains listed below, sequenced in a study of response to subunit inactivated influenza vaccine. TCRdb re-called the RT-PCR reads with MiXCR, one entry per CDR3 protein. The sample shows under 850,000 distinct CDR3 sequences, 15% to 20% of them seen only once. Sequencing used PBMCs from blood, obtained 5 to 6 days after vaccination. The receptors shown here come from a man aged 50 or older who received an inactivated influenza vaccine.

This clonotype was seen a few times. The chain has TRBV25-1 and TRBJ2-2, with D unclear. The CDR3 contains 14 residues. Trimming removed 4 bases from V and 7 bases from J, with 13 bases in between. Germline V gene data show CDR1 as MGHDK and CDR2 as SYGVNS. The CDR3 region has the DNA TGTGCCAGCAGTGCCTCGACTGTAAACGGGGAGCTGTTTTTT. Its translation is CASSASTVNGELFF.

In its sample, this clonotype was seen many times. V usage is TRBV5-1 and J usage is TRBJ2-5; D remains unclear. This CDR3 is 12 amino acids long. CDR1 and CDR2 from the germline V gene are SGHRS and YFSETQ. Trimming pared 5 bases from V and 2 bases from J, leaving 7 bases between. Written as DNA, the CDR3 is TGCGCCAGCAGTTTACGTCAAGAGACCCAGTACTTC. This gives the protein CASSLRQETQYF. The variable domain in full, completed from reference TRBV5-1 and TRBJ2-5, reads KAGVTQTPRYLIKTRGQQVTLSCSPISGHRSVSWYQQTPGQGLQFLFEYFSETQRNKGNFPGRFSGRQFSNSRSEMNVSTLELGDSALYLCASSLRQETQYFGPGTRLLVL.

This clonotype came up once. The chain combines TRBV5-1 with TRBJ1-1, with a tentative D call TRBD1 (6 bases). With 4 bases removed from V and 0 bases from J, the gap between germline ends came to 13 bases. The CDR3 contains 15 residues. CDR1 and CDR2 (germline): SGHRS, YFSETQ. The CDR3 sequence is CASSLGRTVNTEAFF. The CDR3 nucleotides read TGCGCCAGCAGCCTTGGTAGGACAGTGAACACTGAAGCTTTCTTT.

This sequence joins TRBV25-1 and TRBJ2-7; D possibly uses TRBD1 or TRBD2 (7 bases each). Germline assignment: CDR1 MGHDK and CDR2 SYGVNS. V was cut by 3 bases and J by 6 bases, with 18 bases left in between. The CDR3 sequence is 15 residues long. The CDR3 DNA sequence: TGTGCCAGCAGTGACTCCGGGCTCAGGGGGGGCGAGCAGTACTTC. Protein: CASSDSGLRGGEQYF.

The sample holds a few counts of this clonotype. V and J are TRBV20-1 and TRBJ1-4; no clear D. The CDR3 runs to 16 residues. CDR1 DFQATT and CDR2 SNEGSKA come from the germline V gene (reference sequence). The ends were cut back, 5 bases at V and 5 bases at J, with 21 bases in the middle. CDR3 sequence: CSALNGPSSMNEKLFF. The CDR3 nucleotides are TGCAGTGCTCTCAACGGGCCGAGCTCTATGAATGAAAAACTGTTTTTT.

This clonotype was counted only a few times. This chain links TRBV7-9 with TRBJ2-2, with 8 bases identical to TRBD2. This CDR3 is 14 amino acids long. Germline CDR1 reads SEHNR; CDR2 reads FQNEAQ (reference sequence). After removal of 10 bases from V and 2 bases from J, the junction contained 6 bases not matched to a gene. The CDR3 is CATVTSVNTGELFF. The CDR3 DNA is TGTGCCACCGTGACTAGCGTCAACACCGGGGAGCTGTTTTTT.

For the CDR3, the DNA is TGCGCCAGCAGCCAAGATCGCCCGGTTTGGGGTGAAAAACTGTTTTTT. Its translation: CASSQDRPVWGEKLFF. The chain combines TRBV4-3 with TRBJ1-4; D is unclear. V was shortened by 0 bases and J by 7 bases, with 15 bases between the two germline ends. CDR1 LGHNA and CDR2 YSLEER come from the germline V gene. CDR3 size: 16 residues.

This sequence joins TRBV24-1 and TRBJ2-3; no definite D call. CDR1 and CDR2 from the germline V gene are KGHDR and SFDVKD. V was clipped by 3 bases and J by 8 bases, with 14 bases between them. The CDR3 totals 14 residues. The CDR3 DNA reads as TGTGCCACCAGTGATCCTAGGTCGGTGGGTACGCAGTATTTT. Protein sequence: CATSDPRSVGTQYF.

This clonotype has ten or more counts. The gene calls are TRBV7-3 and TRBJ2-7, with D perhaps TRBD1 (6 bases). The germline V gene encodes CDR1 SGHTA and CDR2 FQGTGA. Trimming stripped 2 bases from V and 6 bases from J, with 11 bases between. The CDR3 contains 13 residues. The CDR3 sequence is CASSLGAGVEQYF. The CDR3 region has the DNA TGTGCCAGCAGCTTAGGGGCAGGGGTCGAGCAGTACTTC.

This clonotype came up a few times. The J gene is TRBJ2-5, the V gene TRBV29-1, with a weak D call TRBD1 (7 bases). The CDR3 covers 13 residues. In germline, CDR1 is SQVTM, CDR2 ANQGSEA. V was cut by 4 bases and J by 5 bases, with 14 bases left in between. CDR3 coding DNA: TGCAGCGTTGTGGAGGGGGCGGGGGAGACCCAGTACTTC. Its translation is CSVVEGAGETQYF.

CDR3 region: CSIGLAGGGTYNEQFF. The CDR3 region has the DNA TGCAGCATAGGACTAGCGGGAGGAGGAACCTACAATGAGCAGTTCTTC. The gene calls are TRBV29-1 and TRBJ2-1; 14 bases agree with TRBD2. Germline V gene lookup returns CDR1 SQVTM and CDR2 ANQGSEA. The CDR3 totals 16 residues. V trimming: 8 bases; J trimming: 2 bases; junction bases outside the gene matches: 8.

This clonotype came up many times. This chain uses TRBV4-1 with TRBJ2-5; D uncertain. Trimming shortened V by 1 base and J by 1 base, and 4 bases separated the two germline ends. Germline V CDR1 and CDR2: MGHRA, YSYEKL. The CDR3 contains 13 residues. The CDR3 sequence is CASSQVVQETQYF. The CDR3 nucleotides are TGCGCCAGCAGCCAAGTGGTCCAAGAGACCCAGTACTTC.

The genes are TRBV7-9 and TRBJ1-2; D unclear. The CDR3 loop spans 13 amino acids. Germline V CDR1 and CDR2: SEHNR, FQNEAQ (reference sequence). Trimming cost V 5 bases and J 4 bases, with 11 bases left between them. The CDR3 coding sequence is TGTGCCAGCAGCCCCCAGGAGATCTATGGCTACACCTTC. Its protein product is CASSPQEIYGYTF.

The rearrangement joins TRBV10-2 to TRBJ2-1; 14 positions agree with TRBD2. Germline CDR1 WSHSY, CDR2 SAAADI. V was clipped by 5 bases and J by 0 bases; unmatched bases: 6. The CDR3 is made up of 18 amino acids. CDR3 residues: CASSRGTSGGPSYNEQFF. DNA of the CDR3: TGCGCCAGCAGTAGGGGGACTAGCGGGGGACCCTCCTACAATGAGCAGTTCTTC.